What follows are 3 T cell receptor beta chains derived from one specimen sequenced in a study of early T cells in non-severe SARS-CoV-2 infection. MiXCR, applied by TCRdb to the 5' RACE reads, yields one record per CDR3 protein. Of some 70,000 distinct CDR3 sequences listed, approximately 8.3% are singletons. The sample comprised whole blood. The receptors here all came from an adult who was a healthcare worker with PCR-confirmed SARS-CoV-2 infection or an uninfected control (not recorded which).

This clonotype was detected a few times. The chain couples TRBV29-1 to TRBJ1-1; a possible D gene is TRBD1 (6 bases). Trimming took off 6 bases at V and 8 bases at J, with 10 bases between the two ends. This CDR3 contains 10 residues. CDR1 is SQVTM, CDR2 ANQGSEA, per germline. The CDR3 spells CSVYREEAFF. The CDR3 DNA reads TGCAGCGTGTACAGGGAGGAAGCTTTCTTT.

This clonotype appeared many times. The chain uses TRBV11-3 and TRBJ2-1; 10 bases are a match to TRBD2. The trim removed 5 bases at V and 0 bases at J, leaving 16 bases unmatched. The CDR3 is 20 residues long. Germline V gives CDR1 SGHNT, CDR2 YENEEA. CDR3 protein: CASSARSPSGSGSSYNEQFF. The CDR3 coding sequence is TGTGCCAGCAGCGCCCGATCGCCTAGCGGGAGCGGGAGCTCCTACAATGAGCAGTTCTTC.

This clonotype was seen only a few times. CDR3 sequence (DNA): TGTGCCAGCAGCCCTACGTCGTTGGGGACAGCCAAAAACATTCAGTACTTC. This translates into CASSPTSLGTAKNIQYF. The chain couples TRBV6-5 to TRBJ2-4; D is possibly TRBD1 or TRBD2 (5 bases each). This CDR3 contains 17 residues. V shed 6 bases and J shed 0 bases, with 18 bases lying between them. Germline-derived CDR1 and CDR2 are MNHEY and SVGAGI.